This paragraph covers one TCR beta chain sequence. Its antigen is undetermined. This sample is drawn from a study of T cell responses to AZD1222 COVID-19 vaccine. Analysis merged second doses at about 4 or about 12 weeks. Generated by immunoSEQ multiplex PCR, the TCRdb table keeps only in-frame clones and is missing some. There are approximately 61,000 clones in the sample; 81% occur only once, and 26% lies in the top ten. The CDR3 has 15 residues. In germline, CDR1 is MNHEY, CDR2 SMNVEV (reference sequence). The J segment lost 6 bases and the V segment lost 5 bases, leaving 8 bases of the junction unmatched. Study-wide points: Spike-specific TCRs gained breadth and depth after people received two AZD1222 doses. Repertoire collection took place solely once the T cell response had peaked. Donor demographics were predominantly white British with a female majority; clonal diversity may be underestimated.

The material was peripheral blood, obtained 28 days after the second AZD1222 dose. This TCR was sampled from an adult who received the AZD1222 COVID-19 vaccine. The chain uses TRBV27 and TRBJ1-1; 11 nucleotides line up with TRBD1. In DNA, the CDR3 is TGTGCCAGCAGTGCATGGGGACAGGGGGTCGCTGAAGCTTTCTTT. This sequence encodes CASSAWGQGVAEAFF.